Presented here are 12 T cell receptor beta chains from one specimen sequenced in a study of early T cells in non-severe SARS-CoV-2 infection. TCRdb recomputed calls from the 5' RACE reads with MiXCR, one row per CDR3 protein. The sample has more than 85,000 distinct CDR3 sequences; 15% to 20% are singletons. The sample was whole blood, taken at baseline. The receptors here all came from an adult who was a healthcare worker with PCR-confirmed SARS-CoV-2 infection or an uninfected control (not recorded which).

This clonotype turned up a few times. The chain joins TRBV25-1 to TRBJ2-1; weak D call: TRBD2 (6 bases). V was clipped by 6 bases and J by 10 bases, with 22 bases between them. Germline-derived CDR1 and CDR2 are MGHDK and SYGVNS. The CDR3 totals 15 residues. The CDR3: CASSPIERETGEQFF. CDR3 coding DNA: TGTGCCAGCAGCCCCATAGAACGGGAGACCGGGGAGCAGTTCTTC.

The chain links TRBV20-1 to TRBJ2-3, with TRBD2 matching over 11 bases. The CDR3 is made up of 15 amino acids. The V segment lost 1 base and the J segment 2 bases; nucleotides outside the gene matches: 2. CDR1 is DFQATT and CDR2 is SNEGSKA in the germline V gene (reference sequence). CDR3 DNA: TGCAGTGCTAGAGTACTAGCGGGGGCCACAGATACGCAGTATTTT. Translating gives CSARVLAGATDTQYF.

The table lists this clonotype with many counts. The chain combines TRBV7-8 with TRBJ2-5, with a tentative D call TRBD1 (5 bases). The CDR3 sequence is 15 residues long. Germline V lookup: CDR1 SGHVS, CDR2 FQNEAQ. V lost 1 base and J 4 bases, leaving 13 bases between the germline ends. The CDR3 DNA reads TGTGCCAGCAGCTTAGTGGGGCAGGGTAGAGAGACCCAGTACTTC. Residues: CASSLVGQGRETQYF.

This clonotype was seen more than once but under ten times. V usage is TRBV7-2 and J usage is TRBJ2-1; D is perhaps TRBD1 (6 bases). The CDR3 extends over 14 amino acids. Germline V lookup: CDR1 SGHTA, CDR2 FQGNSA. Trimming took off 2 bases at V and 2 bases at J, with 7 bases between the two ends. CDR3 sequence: CASSLQGTYNEQFF. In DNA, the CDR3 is TGTGCCAGCAGCTTACAGGGGACCTACAATGAGCAGTTCTTC.

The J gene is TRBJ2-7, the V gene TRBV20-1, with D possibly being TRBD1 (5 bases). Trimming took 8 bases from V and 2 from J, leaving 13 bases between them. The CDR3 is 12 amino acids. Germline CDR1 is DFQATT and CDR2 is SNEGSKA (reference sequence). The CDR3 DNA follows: TGCAGTTTAGGCAGGGTCCCCTACGAGCAGTACTTC. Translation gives CSLGRVPYEQYF.

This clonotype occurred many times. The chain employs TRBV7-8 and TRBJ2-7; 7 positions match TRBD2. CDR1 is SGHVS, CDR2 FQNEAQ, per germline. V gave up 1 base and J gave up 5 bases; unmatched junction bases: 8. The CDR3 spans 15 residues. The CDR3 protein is CASSLVGGSDDEQYF. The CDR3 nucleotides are TGTGCCAGCAGCTTAGTTGGCGGGAGTGACGACGAGCAGTACTTC.

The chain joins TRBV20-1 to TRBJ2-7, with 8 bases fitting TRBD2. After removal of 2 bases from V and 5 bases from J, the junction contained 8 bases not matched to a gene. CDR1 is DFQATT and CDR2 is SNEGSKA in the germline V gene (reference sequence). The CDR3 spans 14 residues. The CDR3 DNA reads TGCAGTGCTAGAACCTTAGCGGGACGGAACGAGCAGTACTTC. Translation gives CSARTLAGRNEQYF.

The DNA for the CDR3 is TGTGCCATCAGCGCAGGGGGATCCTACAATGAGCAGTTCTTC. This sequence encodes CAISAGGSYNEQFF. The chain employs TRBV10-3 and TRBJ2-1; 7 nucleotides match TRBD1. This CDR3 contains 14 residues. Trimming cost V 6 bases and J 1 base; bases outside gene matches: 3. CDR1 ENHRY and CDR2 SYGVKD come from the germline V gene.

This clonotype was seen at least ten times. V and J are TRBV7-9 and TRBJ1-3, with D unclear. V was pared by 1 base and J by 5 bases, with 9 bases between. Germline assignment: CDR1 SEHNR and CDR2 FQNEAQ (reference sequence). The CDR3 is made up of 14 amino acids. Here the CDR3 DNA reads TGTGCCAGCAGCTTAGTTGACGAAAGAAACACCATATATTTT. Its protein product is CASSLVDERNTIYF. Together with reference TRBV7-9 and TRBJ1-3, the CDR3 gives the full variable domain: DTGVSQNPRHKITKRGQNVTFRCDPISEHNRLYWYRQTLGQGPEFLTYFQNEAQLEKSRLLSDRFSAERPKGSFSTLEIQRTEQGDSAMYLCASSLVDERNTIYFGEGSWLTVV.

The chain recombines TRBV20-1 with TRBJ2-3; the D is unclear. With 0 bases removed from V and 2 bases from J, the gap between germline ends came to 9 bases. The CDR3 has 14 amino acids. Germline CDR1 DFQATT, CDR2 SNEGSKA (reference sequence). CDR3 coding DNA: TGCAGTGCTAGAGAAGGAAGTTTCACAGATACGCAGTATTTT. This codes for CSAREGSFTDTQYF.

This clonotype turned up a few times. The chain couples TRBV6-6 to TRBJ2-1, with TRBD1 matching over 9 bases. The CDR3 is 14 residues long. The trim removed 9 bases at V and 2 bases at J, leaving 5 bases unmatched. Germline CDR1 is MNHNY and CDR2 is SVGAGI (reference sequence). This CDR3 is CASRRDRAYNEQFF. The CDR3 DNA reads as TGTGCCAGTAGAAGGGACAGGGCCTACAATGAGCAGTTCTTC.

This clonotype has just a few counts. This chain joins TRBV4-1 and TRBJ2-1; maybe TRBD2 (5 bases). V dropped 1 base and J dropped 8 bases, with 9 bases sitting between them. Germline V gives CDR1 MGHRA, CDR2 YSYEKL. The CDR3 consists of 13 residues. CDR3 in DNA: TGCGCCAGCAGCCAAGTAGGCGGGTATGAGCAGTTCTTC. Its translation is CASSQVGGYEQFF.